This T cell receptor beta chain was retrieved from a study of cytomegalovirus exposure and HLA in healthy donors. Findings and caveats of the study: The authors later found TCR association rates varying by HLA locus, with DRB1 most and HLA-C fewest.

All donors participated as healthy donors of bone marrow. CDR3 length: 14 residues. The germline V gene has CDR1 LGHNA and CDR2 YSLEER. The V end was cut by 1 base, the J end by 5 bases, with 10 bases between. On this clone: What it recognizes is unknown.

With 60 Vbeta and 13 Jbeta primers, the PCR was carried out. Sequencing was performed with immunoSEQ multiplex PCR; in TCRdb, only in-frame clones are kept and a portion is missing. The data contain under 200,000 clones, around 80% of them seen just once; the ten biggest clones take up around 1.9%. V and J are TRBV4-3 and TRBJ2-3; D gene uncertain. This sequence originates from a middle-aged man in good health and CMV-seronegative. Sequenced: PBMCs. This chain's CDR3 is CASSQANRLDTQYF. DNA of the CDR3: TGCGCCAGCAGCCAAGCTAATAGACTAGATACGCAGTATTTT.